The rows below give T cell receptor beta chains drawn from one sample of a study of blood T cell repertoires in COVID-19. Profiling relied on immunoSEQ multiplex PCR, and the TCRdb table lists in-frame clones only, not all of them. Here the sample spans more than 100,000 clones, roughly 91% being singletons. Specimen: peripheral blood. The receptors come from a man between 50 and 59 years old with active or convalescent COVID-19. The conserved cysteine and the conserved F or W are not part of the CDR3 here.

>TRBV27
ASSPGDSNYGYT
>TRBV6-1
ASSAAGESSGANVLT
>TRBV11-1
ASSLGLAAPYEQY
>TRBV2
ASLEMGQRNSPLH
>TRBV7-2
ASGRWDRGYEQY
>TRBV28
ASSLGGDTTYEQY
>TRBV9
ASSVESGYEQY
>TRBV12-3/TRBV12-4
ASSSGPYEQY
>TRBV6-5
ASSSSGQGNYGYT
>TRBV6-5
ASRQEWTNSPLH
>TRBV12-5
ASDSGQGKPFSNQPQH
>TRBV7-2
ASSSIRQGNQPQH
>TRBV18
ASSPRTGLTYEQY
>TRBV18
ASSTNQGSPNQPQH
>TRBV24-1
ATSASDSRYNEQF
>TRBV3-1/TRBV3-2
ASSRGMEQPQH
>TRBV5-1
ASSTGGNSNQPQH
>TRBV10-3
AFSPERERGYT
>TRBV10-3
AISLTSGGARDTGELF
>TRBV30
AWIGQLNTEAF
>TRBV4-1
ASSQGRGGLRETQY
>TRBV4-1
ASSQDANWQGVGGYT
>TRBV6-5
ASSYSAGQGFGYT
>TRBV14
ASSQENFGHSPVRGTGGEKLF
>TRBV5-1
ASSTRGLAGAYSYEQY
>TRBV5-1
ASSLEDRVGNSPLH
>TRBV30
AWRSLWEGSSYNEQF
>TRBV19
ASSWDRGSDTQY
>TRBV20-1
SASSGTGDEKLF
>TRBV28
ASSLVTPYEQY
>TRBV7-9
ASSLDGFSEQF
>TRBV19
ASRVDSYSGNTIY
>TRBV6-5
ASSRTGGGDTIY
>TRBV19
ASSIDRVGNQPQH
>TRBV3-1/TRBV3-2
ASSQDGREVLYTQY
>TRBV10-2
ASSESQGTGELF
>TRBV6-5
ASSKYGTAQETQY
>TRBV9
ASSSGQSNTGELF
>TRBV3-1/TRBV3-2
ASSQDLGLAGGSSYEQY